These T cell receptor beta chains were read from a single sample in a study of T cells in Graves' hyperthyroidism and ophthalmopathy. TCRdb used MiXCR to reprocess the multiplex PCR reads, holding one entry per CDR3 protein. The table lists roughly 500,000 distinct CDR3 sequences, over 11% of them singletons, with 5.5% to 7.5% in the top ten. What was sequenced was blood. Every receptor here comes from a woman between 25 and 40 years old with Graves' hyperthyroidism that later progressed to Graves' ophthalmopathy. The CDR3 runs from the conserved cysteine through the conserved F or W. A D gene is named only where the DNA matches it firmly. Clone sizes are given selectively: once, few, many, or a class where the clone is expanded.

d_call,j_call,v_call,clone_size,cdr3_nt,cdr3_aa
.,TRBJ2-1,TRBV11-1,many,TGTGCCAGCAGCGGCTACAATGAGCAGTTCTTC,CASSGYNEQFF
TRBD1,TRBJ1-1,TRBV28,.,TGTGCCAGCAGATATAGCGGTTCGGACAGGGAAGCTTTCTTT,CASRYSGSDREAFF
.,TRBJ1-5,TRBV6-1,few,TGTGCCAGCAGTCCCGAGACCTATCAGCCCCAGCATTTT,CASSPETYQPQHF
TRBD1,TRBJ1-1,TRBV27,many,TGTGCCAGCAGTTTATTCACAGGGGGCACTGAAGCTTTCTTT,CASSLFTGGTEAFF
.,TRBJ2-3,TRBV6-2/TRBV6-3,many,TGTGCCAGCAGTTACTCGAGGGCAGAACCTAGCACAGATACGCAGTATTTT,CASSYSRAEPSTDTQYF
.,TRBJ2-1,TRBV19,many,TGTGCCAGTAGTATTGTCCCGGCTAGTATTTACAATGAGCAGTTCTTC,CASSIVPASIYNEQFF
.,TRBJ1-5,TRBV12-3/TRBV12-4,many,TGTGCCAGCAGTCCCACCGAAGGACCCCAGCATTTT,CASSPTEGPQHF
.,TRBJ2-2,TRBV24-1,many,TGTGCCACCAGTGACGGCCGGGACGGGGACACCGGGGAGCTGTTTTTT,CATSDGRDGDTGELFF
.,TRBJ2-1,TRBV12-3/TRBV12-4,.,TGTGCCAGCAACCTCGCCCGACTAGGGAACTACAATGAGCAGTTCTTC,CASNLARLGNYNEQFF
TRBD2,TRBJ2-7,TRBV20-1,few,TGCAGTGCAGAGGTCCAACCCGGGGGGGCCTACGAGCAGTACTTC,CSAEVQPGGAYEQYF
.,TRBJ2-7,TRBV28,many,TGTGCCAGCAGTTCATGGACCGACGTCTACGAGCAGTACTTC,CASSSWTDVYEQYF
TRBD1,TRBJ2-4,TRBV12-3/TRBV12-4,many,TGTGCCAGCAGTCGCGTGATGGACAGGATGGCCCTAGCCAAAAACATTCAGTACTTC,CASSRVMDRMALAKNIQYF
.,TRBJ1-2,TRBV20-1,few,TGCAGTGCTGGTGGCAGCCGGGACAAGTCTAACTATGGCTACACCTTC,CSAGGSRDKSNYGYTF
.,TRBJ1-3,TRBV28,many,TGTGCCAGCGTTGGCGGGGGTAATGGAAACACCATATATTTT,CASVGGGNGNTIYF
.,TRBJ1-2,TRBV12-3/TRBV12-4,many,TGTGCCAGCAGTTTGGAATATTCCTCTGGCTACACCTTC,CASSLEYSSGYTF
.,TRBJ2-1,TRBV12-3/TRBV12-4,.,TGTGCCAGCAGTTTAAAGGGGGTAGCGGAGCAGTTCTTC,CASSLKGVAEQFF
.,TRBJ1-1,TRBV6-1,many,TGTGCCAGCTGCGGACACCTGAACACTGAAGCTTTCTTT,CASCGHLNTEAFF
TRBD1,TRBJ1-2,TRBV9,.,TGTGCCAGCAGCGTACCCGCAGGGGGTGGTGGCTACACCTTC,CASSVPAGGGGYTF
.,TRBJ2-5,TRBV24-1,many,TGTGCCACCAGTGATCCGAGGGAAGGGAAAGAGACCCAGTACTTC,CATSDPREGKETQYF
TRBD1,TRBJ2-6,TRBV19,many,TGTGCCAGTAGTCCGGGACAGGGCGCGGGGGCCAACGTCCTGACTTTC,CASSPGQGAGANVLTF
TRBD2,TRBJ2-1,TRBV11-3,many,TGTGCCAGCAGCTCTACCTCACTAGCGGGAGGCCATGAGCAGTTCTTC,CASSSTSLAGGHEQFF
.,TRBJ2-1,TRBV27,many,TGTGCCAGCAGTCCACTAACCCAGATACAACAGTTCTTC,CASSPLTQIQQFF
TRBD1,TRBJ2-7,TRBV3-1,many,TGTGCCAGCAGTACCCCGGGACAGGGGGCTATCGAGCAGTACTTC,CASSTPGQGAIEQYF
.,TRBJ2-5,TRBV28,.,TGTGCCAGCAGTATACCCGGGATTACAAAAGAGACCCAGTACTTC,CASSIPGITKETQYF
.,TRBJ2-1,TRBV13,many,TGTGCCAGCAGCTTGGGGGACACTTACAATGAGCAGTTCTTC,CASSLGDTYNEQFF
.,TRBJ1-2,TRBV5-4,few,TGTGCCAGCAGCTCGGGACTGAGCTATGGCTACACCTTC,CASSSGLSYGYTF
.,TRBJ2-1,TRBV13,many,TGTGCCAGCAGCTCCCCGGAATACAATGAGCAGTTCTTC,CASSSPEYNEQFF
TRBD1,TRBJ1-3,TRBV11-2,many,TGTGCCAGCAGCTTACAGGGGGCGTATGGAAACACCATATATTTT,CASSLQGAYGNTIYF
.,TRBJ2-5,TRBV29-1,many,TGCAGCGTTGAAAGGACAGAAAGAGAGACCCAGTACTTC,CSVERTERETQYF
.,TRBJ2-2,TRBV29-1,many,TGCAGCGTTGAAGTGGGGGCAGGGTCCGTCGGGGAGCTGTTTTTT,CSVEVGAGSVGELFF
.,TRBJ2-6,TRBV6-2/TRBV6-3,.,TGTGCCAGCAGTCCGCAGACATCTGGGGCCAACGTCCTGACTTTC,CASSPQTSGANVLTF
.,TRBJ1-4,TRBV12-3/TRBV12-4,.,TGTGCCAGCAGTCGACAGCGAGGGGAAAAACTGTTTTTT,CASSRQRGEKLFF
TRBD2,TRBJ2-1,TRBV30,many,TGTGCCTGGAGTGCGGGACTAGCGGGAGCCTCCTCCTACAATGAGCAGTTCTTC,CAWSAGLAGASSYNEQFF
.,TRBJ2-5,TRBV7-8,many,TGTGCCAGCAGCTTAGCAGGGGCAGAGACCCAGTACTTC,CASSLAGAETQYF
.,TRBJ1-1,TRBV19,many,TGTGCCAGTAGTATGGCAGGGTTGAACACTGAAGCTTTCTTT,CASSMAGLNTEAFF
TRBD2,TRBJ2-1,TRBV24-1,many,TGTGCCACCAGTGCAGTAGCGGGAGAGAGTTCCTACAATGAGCAGTTCTTC,CATSAVAGESSYNEQFF
.,TRBJ1-2,TRBV14,.,TGTGCCAGCAGCCAAGGGCCGGCCTATGGCTACACCTTC,CASSQGPAYGYTF
.,TRBJ1-5,TRBV19,.,TGTGCCAGTAGTCAGAAGTTGGGCTGGCATTTT,CASSQKLGWHF
.,TRBJ2-7,TRBV12-3/TRBV12-4,many,TGTGCCAGCAGTTTAAAGTTCCACGAGCAGTACTTC,CASSLKFHEQYF
.,TRBJ2-2,TRBV24-1,many,TGTGCCACCAGTGATTTAGGGGGGCTCGGGGAGCTGTTTTTT,CATSDLGGLGELFF
TRBD1,TRBJ2-1,TRBV4-1,few,TGCGCCAGCAGCCGCGGGACAGGCCTCCCCGCGGGGCAGTTCTTC,CASSRGTGLPAGQFF
.,TRBJ2-2,TRBV10-1,.,TGCACCAGCAGTGAATCGGGACGGACGAACACCGGGGAGCTGTTTTTT,CTSSESGRTNTGELFF
TRBD1,TRBJ2-7,TRBV19,.,TGTGCCAGTAGAGCGACAGGGAGCTCCTACGAGCAGTACTTC,CASRATGSSYEQYF
.,TRBJ2-2,TRBV10-3,.,TGTGCCATCAGCAGGGATCCAAACACCGGGGAGCTGTTTTTT,CAISRDPNTGELFF
.,TRBJ1-3,TRBV5-1,few,TGCGCCAGCAGCACGACAGGCCTCATCTCTGGAAACACCATATATTTT,CASSTTGLISGNTIYF
TRBD1,TRBJ1-2,TRBV19,few,TGTGCCAGTAGCCGAACAAGGACAGGGGATAACTATGGCTACACCTTC,CASSRTRTGDNYGYTF
TRBD1,TRBJ1-2,TRBV5-1,many,TGCGCCAGCAGCCGAACGACAGGGGGAGAGGGCTACACCTTC,CASSRTTGGEGYTF
.,TRBJ2-5,TRBV6-1,.,TGTGCCAGCAGTGATTCGTGGGCACGGGAGACCCAGTACTTC,CASSDSWARETQYF
.,TRBJ2-1,TRBV12-3/TRBV12-4,many,TGTGCCAGCAGCTCGAGTTCAGGCGGGGCCGGATGGAATGAGCAGTTCTTC,CASSSSSGGAGWNEQFF
TRBD2,TRBJ2-3,TRBV30,many,TGTGCCTTCGGGGGGCTAGCGGGGGCAGATACGCAGTATTTT,CAFGGLAGADTQYF
.,TRBJ1-5,TRBV28,many,TGTGCCAGCAGTCCCCTTCGACAGAGTAATCAGCCCCAGCATTTT,CASSPLRQSNQPQHF
.,TRBJ1-6,TRBV6-1,few,TGTGCCAGCAGTTATTCCACCGGGGGCCCCTATAATTCACCCCTCCACTTT,CASSYSTGGPYNSPLHF
TRBD2,TRBJ2-1,TRBV11-3,many,TGTGCCAGCACCCAAGCAGCCAGCGGGAGAGACTACAATGAGCAGTTCTTC,CASTQAASGRDYNEQFF
.,TRBJ2-1,TRBV3-1,.,TGTGCCAGCAGCCGGGGACTTGGCGATGAGCAGTTCTTC,CASSRGLGDEQFF
TRBD2,TRBJ2-7,TRBV27,many,TGTGCCAGCAGTGCCCTACTAGCGGGAGGCTCCGAGCAGTACTTC,CASSALLAGGSEQYF
.,TRBJ1-4,TRBV30,.,TGTGCCTGGAGTGTGGGGTCAGGGCAGACTTGGGCAACTAATGAAAAACTGTTTTTT,CAWSVGSGQTWATNEKLFF
TRBD2,TRBJ2-4,TRBV6-2/TRBV6-3,many,TGTGCCAGCAGTTACTCGACTAGCGGGAGAGGGAACATTCAGTACTTC,CASSYSTSGRGNIQYF
TRBD2,TRBJ2-7,TRBV11-2,many,TGTGCCAGCAGCTTGAAGCTAGCGGGTCAACCCTACGAGCAGTACTTC,CASSLKLAGQPYEQYF
.,TRBJ1-1,TRBV11-2,many,TGTGCCAGCAGCACTGGACGGGGCGGCACTGAAGCTTTCTTT,CASSTGRGGTEAFF
.,TRBJ1-5,TRBV19,.,TGTGCCAGTAGTATATTGGGATTGGATCAGCCCCAGCATTTT,CASSILGLDQPQHF